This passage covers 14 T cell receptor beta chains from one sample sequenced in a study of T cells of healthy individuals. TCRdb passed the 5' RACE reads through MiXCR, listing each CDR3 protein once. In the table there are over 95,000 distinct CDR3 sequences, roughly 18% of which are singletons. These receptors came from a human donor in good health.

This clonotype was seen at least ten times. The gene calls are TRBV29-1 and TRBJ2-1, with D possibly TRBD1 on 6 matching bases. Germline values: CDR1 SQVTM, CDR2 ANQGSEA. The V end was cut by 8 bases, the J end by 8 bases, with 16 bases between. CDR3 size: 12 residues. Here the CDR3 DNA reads TGCAGCACGAAACAGGGTGTAGATGAGCAGTTCTTC. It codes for CSTKQGVDEQFF.

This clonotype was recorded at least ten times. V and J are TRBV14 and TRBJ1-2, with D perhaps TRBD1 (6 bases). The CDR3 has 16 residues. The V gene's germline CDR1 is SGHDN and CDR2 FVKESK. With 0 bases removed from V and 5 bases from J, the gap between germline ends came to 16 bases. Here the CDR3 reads CASSQDRARGRYGYTF. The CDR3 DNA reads TGTGCCAGCAGCCAAGATCGGGCCAGGGGAAGATATGGCTACACCTTC.

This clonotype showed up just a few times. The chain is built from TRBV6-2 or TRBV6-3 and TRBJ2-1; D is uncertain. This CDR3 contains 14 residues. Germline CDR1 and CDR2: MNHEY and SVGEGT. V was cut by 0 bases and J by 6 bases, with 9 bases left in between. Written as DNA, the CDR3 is TGTGCCAGCAGTTACTCGAGATCGGGCAATGAGCAGTTCTTC. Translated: CASSYSRSGNEQFF.

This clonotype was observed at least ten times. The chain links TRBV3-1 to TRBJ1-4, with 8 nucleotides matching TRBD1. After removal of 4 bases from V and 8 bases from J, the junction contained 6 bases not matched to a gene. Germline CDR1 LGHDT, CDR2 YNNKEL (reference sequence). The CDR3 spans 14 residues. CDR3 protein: CASSRGTGGEKLFF. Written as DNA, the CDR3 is TGTGCCAGCAGCCGCGGGACAGGAGGCGAAAAACTGTTTTTT.

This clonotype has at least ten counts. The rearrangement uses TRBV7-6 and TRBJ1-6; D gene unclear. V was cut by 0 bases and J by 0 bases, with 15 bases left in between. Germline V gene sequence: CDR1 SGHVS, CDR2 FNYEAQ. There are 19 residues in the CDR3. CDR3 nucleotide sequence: TGTGCCAGCAGCTTAGCGCGGGGTTGGGAGAGCTCCTATAATTCACCCCTCCACTTT. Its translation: CASSLARGWESSYNSPLHF.

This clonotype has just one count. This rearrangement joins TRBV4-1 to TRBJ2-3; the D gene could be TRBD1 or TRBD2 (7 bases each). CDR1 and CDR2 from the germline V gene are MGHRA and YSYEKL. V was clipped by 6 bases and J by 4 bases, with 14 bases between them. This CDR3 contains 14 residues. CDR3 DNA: TGCGCCAGCAGGGGAGGGGGCTGGGCAGATACGCAGTATTTT. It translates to CASRGGGWADTQYF.

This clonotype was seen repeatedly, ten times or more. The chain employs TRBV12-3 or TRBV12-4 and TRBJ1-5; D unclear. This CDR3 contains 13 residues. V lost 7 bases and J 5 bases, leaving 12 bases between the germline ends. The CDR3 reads CASTSNSHQPQHF. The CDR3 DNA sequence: TGTGCCAGCACTTCTAACAGTCATCAGCCCCAGCATTTT.

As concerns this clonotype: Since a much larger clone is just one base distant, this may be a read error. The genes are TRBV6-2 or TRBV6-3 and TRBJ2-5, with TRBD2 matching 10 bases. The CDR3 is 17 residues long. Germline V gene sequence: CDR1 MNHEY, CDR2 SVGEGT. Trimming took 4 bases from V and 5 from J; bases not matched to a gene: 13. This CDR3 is CASSSGLAAHSKETQYF. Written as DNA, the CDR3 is TGTGCCAGCAGTTCTGGACTAGCGGCCCATTCGAAGGAGACCCAGTACTTC.

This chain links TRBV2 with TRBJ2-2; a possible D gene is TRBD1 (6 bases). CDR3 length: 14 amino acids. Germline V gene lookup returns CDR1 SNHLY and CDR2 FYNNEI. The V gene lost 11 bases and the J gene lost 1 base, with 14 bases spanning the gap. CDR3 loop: CAGRQVLNTGELFF. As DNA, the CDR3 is TGTGCCGGGCGACAGGTTTTGAACACCGGGGAGCTGTTTTTT.

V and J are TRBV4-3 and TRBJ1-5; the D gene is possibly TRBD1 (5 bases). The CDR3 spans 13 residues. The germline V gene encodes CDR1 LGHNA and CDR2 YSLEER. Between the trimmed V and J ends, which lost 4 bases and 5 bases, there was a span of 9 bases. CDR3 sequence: CASSRDRDQPQHF. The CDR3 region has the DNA TGCGCCAGCAGCCGGGACCGAGATCAGCCCCAGCATTTT.

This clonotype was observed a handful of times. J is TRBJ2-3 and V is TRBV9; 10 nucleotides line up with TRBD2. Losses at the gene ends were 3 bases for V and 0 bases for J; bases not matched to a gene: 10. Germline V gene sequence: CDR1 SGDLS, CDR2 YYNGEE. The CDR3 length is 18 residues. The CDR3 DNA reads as TGTGCCAGCAGCGCAGTCTCTAGCGGGGGCTTCAGCACAGATACGCAGTATTTT. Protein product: CASSAVSSGGFSTDTQYF.

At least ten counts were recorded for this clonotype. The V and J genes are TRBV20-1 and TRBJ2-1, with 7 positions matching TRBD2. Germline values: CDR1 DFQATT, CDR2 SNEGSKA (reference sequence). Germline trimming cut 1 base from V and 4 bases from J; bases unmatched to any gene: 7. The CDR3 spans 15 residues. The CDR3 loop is CSARAVGGYYNEQFF. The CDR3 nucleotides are TGCAGTGCTAGAGCCGTCGGGGGGTATTACAATGAGCAGTTCTTC.

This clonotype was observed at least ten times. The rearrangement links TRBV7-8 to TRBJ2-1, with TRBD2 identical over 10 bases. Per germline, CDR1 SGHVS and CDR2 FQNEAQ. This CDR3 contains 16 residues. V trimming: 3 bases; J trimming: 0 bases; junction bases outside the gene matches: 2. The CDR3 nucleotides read TGTGCCAGCAGCTTGGTAGCGGGGGGCTCCTACAATGAGCAGTTCTTC. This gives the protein CASSLVAGGSYNEQFF.

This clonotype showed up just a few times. CDR3 loop: CSATDLWSTQYF. The CDR3 DNA reads as TGCAGTGCGACGGACTTATGGAGTACGCAGTATTTT. V and J are TRBV20-1 and TRBJ2-3; weak D call: TRBD2 (5 bases). Germline CDR1 is DFQATT and CDR2 is SNEGSKA (reference sequence). V was clipped by 6 bases and J by 8 bases, with 15 bases between them. The length of the CDR3 is 12 residues.